The TCR beta chain under discussion was sequenced for a study of blood T cells in healthy people across ages. The CDR3 runs 14 residues. V gave up 5 bases and J gave up 6 bases, with 13 bases separating them. Germline loops: CDR1 SGHTA, CDR2 FQGNSA. The second PCR ran about 7 to 12 cycles with a sample-barcoded 5' primer and J-beta primers. Each CDR3 protein gets one entry after TCRdb re-called the 5' RACE reads with MiXCR. The sample records roughly 570,000 distinct CDR3 sequences, 27% being singletons. In its sample, this clonotype was seen a few times. This sequence joins TRBV7-2 and TRBJ2-2; no firm D call. Sequences were obtained from blood. The TCR originated in a woman in her sixties or seventies in good health. The CDR3 DNA reads as TGTGCCAGCAGCACACTTAGGGTTTCCGGGGAGCTGTTTTTT. This encodes CASSTLRVSGELFF.